The 23 T cell receptor beta chains below all came from one sample that was sequenced in a study of blood T cell repertoires in COVID-19. TCRdb keeps only in-frame clones here, not all; method: immunoSEQ multiplex PCR. Counted here are about 170,000 clones, about 88% occurring once; the ten biggest clones make up 7%. The sequenced material came from PBMCs or T cells enriched from blood (not recorded which). These receptors all come from a woman aged 45 to 65 who had recovered from COVID-19.

This chain connects TRBV7-2 to TRBJ1-2; 7 nucleotides agree with TRBD1. Germline-derived CDR1 and CDR2 are SGHTA and FQGNSA. The trim removed 9 bases at V and 4 bases at J, leaving 8 bases unmatched. CDR3 length equals 13 residues. This CDR3 reads CASGQVVGYGYTF. CDR3 in DNA: TGTGCCAGTGGACAGGTGGTAGGCTATGGCTACACCTTC.

The chain employs TRBV28 and TRBJ2-7; TRBD1 is a possible D gene (6 bases). Trimming left V 6 bases short and J 0 bases short, with 15 bases between. The CDR3 consists of 15 residues. CDR1 and CDR2 from the germline V gene are MDHEN and SYDVKM. This CDR3 is CASSGADSSSYEQYF. In DNA form, the CDR3 reads TGTGCCAGCAGCGGGGCGGACAGTAGCTCCTACGAGCAGTACTTC.

V and J are TRBV5-1 and TRBJ2-5; the match to TRBD1 covers 8 bases. The CDR3 length is 16 residues. With 0 bases clipped from V and 6 bases from J, the junction kept 10 bases outside the gene matches. The germline V gene has CDR1 SGHRS and CDR2 YFSETQ. The DNA for the CDR3 is TGCGCCAGCAGCTTGGCCTGGCAGGGGGCAATTAAGACCCAGTACTTC. This sequence encodes CASSLAWQGAIKTQYF.

This rearrangement joins TRBV5-1 to TRBJ2-5; 7 bases agree with TRBD2. Germline trimming cut 3 bases from V and 1 base from J; bases unmatched to any gene: 6. CDR1 SGHRS and CDR2 YFSETQ come from the germline V gene. CDR3 length: 15 amino acids. The CDR3, as DNA: TGCGCCAGCAGCTCCCCTCAGCGGGGCCAAGAGACCCAGTACTTC. Translating it yields CASSSPQRGQETQYF.

The chain recombines TRBV5-1 with TRBJ2-1; TRBD2 is a possible D gene (6 bases). The germline V and J ends were trimmed by 3 bases and 4 bases, with 17 bases remaining between them. CDR3 length equals 16 residues. Per germline, CDR1 SGHRS and CDR2 YFSETQ. DNA of the CDR3: TGCGCCAGCAGCTCTGGACCTAGCGAGAGGTACAATGAGCAGTTCTTC. Encoded protein: CASSSGPSERYNEQFF. Looking up the rest from reference TRBV5-1 and TRBJ2-1 gives the full variable domain: KAGVTQTPRYLIKTRGQQVTLSCSPISGHRSVSWYQQTPGQGLQFLFEYFSETQRNKGNFPGRFSGRQFSNSRSEMNVSTLELGDSALYLCASSSGPSERYNEQFFGPGTRLTVL.

The chain combines TRBV27 with TRBJ2-2; TRBD1 aligns across 7 bases. CDR3 length equals 14 residues. J was trimmed by 3 bases and V by 5 bases; bases with no gene match: 3. Germline-derived CDR1 and CDR2 are MNHEY and SMNVEV (reference sequence). CDR3 amino acids: CASSRQGYTGELFF. The CDR3 DNA sequence: TGTGCCAGCAGTAGACAGGGATACACCGGGGAGCTGTTTTTT.

The CDR3 here is CASSRVSQEKLFF. The CDR3 bases are TGCGCTTCCAGCCGGGTTTCCCAAGAAAAACTGTTTTTT. V and J are TRBV4-1 and TRBJ1-4; D gene unclear. The germline V gene has CDR1 MGHRA and CDR2 YSYEKL. The CDR3 consists of 13 residues.

The rearrangement links TRBV19 to TRBJ2-2; tentatively, D is TRBD2 (6 bases). Trimming removed 5 bases from V and 0 bases from J, with 16 bases in between. The CDR3 is 17 residues long. Looked up from germline, CDR1 is LNHDA and CDR2 is SQIVND (reference sequence). The CDR3 coding sequence is TGTGCCAGTAGTCTTCCGACTAGGCGAGCGAACACCGGGGAGCTGTTTTTT. Translating gives CASSLPTRRANTGELFF. Full variable domain (remainder filled in from reference TRBV19 and TRBJ2-2): DGGITQSPKYLFRKEGQNVTLSCEQNLNHDAMYWYRQDPGQGLRLIYYSQIVNDFQKGDIAEGYSVSREKKESFPLTVTSAQKNPTAFYLCASSLPTRRANTGELFFGEGSRLTVL.

This rearrangement joins TRBV3-1 (or the pseudogene TRBV3-2) to TRBJ1-3, with TRBD1 matching 8 bases. The CDR3 covers 17 residues. Unmatched junction bases numbered 8, after V lost 4 bases and J lost 0 bases. Germline CDR1 LGHDT, CDR2 YNNKEL (reference sequence). CDR3 sequence: CASSRVRTGSSGNTIYF. CDR3 DNA sequence: TGTGCCAGCAGCCGTGTGCGGACAGGGAGCTCTGGAAACACCATATATTTT.

V and J are TRBV6-5 and TRBJ2-5; D gene ambiguous. The V gene lost 7 bases and the J gene lost 1 base, with 10 bases spanning the gap. Germline loops: CDR1 MNHEY, CDR2 SVGAGI. The CDR3 loop spans 13 amino acids. CDR3 sequence reads: CASTLASQETQYF. CDR3 sequence (DNA): TGTGCCAGCACCTTAGCCTCCCAAGAGACCCAGTACTTC.

The chain recombines TRBV6-4 with TRBJ1-1, with 8 bases that match TRBD1. The length of the CDR3 is 15 residues. CDR1 MRHNA and CDR2 SNTAGT come from the germline V gene. V trimming: 8 bases; J trimming: 3 bases; junction bases outside the gene matches: 11. The CDR3 here is CASQDRAAPYTEAFF. The CDR3 nucleotides are TGTGCCAGCCAGGACAGGGCCGCGCCGTACACTGAAGCTTTCTTT.

This chain joins TRBV10-3 and TRBJ2-7; 11 bases align to TRBD1. With 10 bases clipped from V and 4 bases from J, the junction kept 9 bases outside the gene matches. CDR1 is ENHRY and CDR2 is SYGVKD in the germline V gene. The CDR3 length is 14 residues. Here the CDR3 reads CASSGTGGVYEQYF. CDR3 in DNA: TGTGCCAGCTCCGGGACAGGGGGAGTGTACGAGCAGTACTTC.

The chain joins TRBV3-1 (or the pseudogene TRBV3-2) to TRBJ2-1; 9 nucleotides agree with TRBD2. This CDR3 has 16 residues. Germline V CDR1 and CDR2: LGHDT, YNNKEL (reference sequence). Trimming removed 0 bases from V and 7 bases from J; junction bases left unmatched: 7. CDR3 nucleotide sequence: TGTGCCAGCAGCCAAGAACTAGCGGGCCAGGGGAATGAGCAGTTCTTC. Amino acid sequence: CASSQELAGQGNEQFF.

This chain uses TRBV24-1 with TRBJ2-3, with D maybe TRBD2 (5 bases). This CDR3 has 14 residues. Deletions cut 8 bases from V and 5 bases from J, with 16 bases between. CDR1 KGHDR and CDR2 SFDVKD come from the germline V gene. The CDR3 protein is CATTGSGFKDTQYF. CDR3 nucleotides: TGTGCCACCACCGGCTCGGGGTTCAAAGATACGCAGTATTTT.

The chain uses TRBV19 and TRBJ2-5; 7 bases are a match to TRBD1. The CDR3 contains 14 residues. The germline gives CDR1 LNHDA, CDR2 SQIVND (reference sequence). Trimming at V came to 10 bases and at J to 0 bases, leaving 8 bases not matched to a gene. The CDR3 protein is CATRTGHNQETQYF. CDR3 DNA: TGTGCCACCAGGACAGGCCACAACCAAGAGACCCAGTACTTC.

This rearrangement joins TRBV5-1 to TRBJ1-3; 9 positions agree with TRBD1. Trimming removed 4 bases from V and 1 base from J; junction bases left unmatched: 6. The CDR3 sequence is 16 residues long. Germline V lookup: CDR1 SGHRS, CDR2 YFSETQ. The DNA of the CDR3 is TGCGCCAGCAGCGCAGCCGGGACAGGGTCTGGAAACACCATATATTTT. Translated, it gives CASSAAGTGSGNTIYF.

This chain joins TRBV5-4 and TRBJ1-1; possible D gene TRBD1, 5 bases. The CDR3 has 17 amino acids. The germline V gene encodes CDR1 SGHNT and CDR2 YYREEE (reference sequence). Trimming removed 2 bases from V and 1 base from J, with 18 bases in between. The DNA for the CDR3 is TGTGCCAGCAGCTTTGAGATATGGGGGGGGAGGAACACTGAAGCTTTCTTT. Its protein is CASSFEIWGGRNTEAFF. Full variable domain (rest looked up from reference TRBV5-4 and TRBJ1-1): ETGVTQSPTHLIKTRGQQVTLRCSSQSGHNTVSWYQQALGQGPQFIFQYYREEENGRGNFPPRFSGLQFPNYSSELNVNALELDDSALYLCASSFEIWGGRNTEAFFGQGTRLTVV.

The chain carries TRBV30 and TRBJ2-2, with TRBD2 as a possible D gene (6 bases). Germline V gene lookup returns CDR1 GTSNPN and CDR2 SVGIG (reference sequence). The ends were cut back, 2 bases at V and 5 bases at J, with 12 bases in the middle. The CDR3 sequence is 14 residues long. The CDR3 sequence: CAWSSGSRTGELFF. The CDR3 coding sequence is TGTGCCTGGAGTTCCGGGAGCCGTACCGGGGAGCTGTTTTTT.

The chain links TRBV19 to TRBJ2-7, with D perhaps TRBD2 (5 bases). Per the germline V gene, CDR1 is LNHDA and CDR2 is SQIVND (reference sequence). V lost 5 bases, J lost 3 bases, and 11 bases lay in between. This CDR3 has 13 amino acids. The CDR3 is CASSGKAGYEQYF. CDR3 coding DNA: TGTGCCAGTAGTGGGAAGGCGGGCTACGAGCAGTACTTC.

The rearrangement links TRBV6-5 to TRBJ2-7, with TRBD1 matching 9 bases. From germline, CDR1 is MNHEY and CDR2 SVGAGI. The length of the CDR3 is 15 residues. Trimming took 6 bases from V and 3 from J; bases not matched to a gene: 9. CDR3 nucleotides: TGTGCCAGCAGAGGGGGACAGGGCAGTAGCTACGAGCAGTACTTC. It is translated as CASRGGQGSSYEQYF.

CDR3 sequence (DNA): TGTGCCAGCAGCCCGCACCCGGGACTAGGGGGGGTCGGGGAGCTGTTTTTT. It is translated as CASSPHPGLGGVGELFF. The chain uses TRBV3-1 (or the pseudogene TRBV3-2) and TRBJ2-2; 8 nucleotides agree with TRBD2. The CDR3 runs 17 residues. Per the germline V gene, CDR1 is LGHDT and CDR2 is YNNKEL (reference sequence). Trimming cost V 4 bases and J 7 bases; bases outside gene matches: 14.

The chain links TRBV6-5 to TRBJ1-1; D is possibly TRBD1 (5 bases). V was pared by 8 bases and J by 1 base, with 11 bases between. This CDR3 contains 13 residues. Germline V gives CDR1 MNHEY, CDR2 SVGAGI. CDR3 region: CASGTEGNTEAFF. The CDR3 DNA reads TGTGCCAGCGGGACTGAGGGGAACACTGAAGCTTTCTTT.

V gene TRBV27 combines with J gene TRBJ2-3; D perhaps matches TRBD2 (5 bases). The CDR3 has 15 amino acids. The germline gives CDR1 MNHEY, CDR2 SMNVEV (reference sequence). V was trimmed by 3 bases and J by 0 bases, leaving 10 bases between them. CDR3 DNA sequence: TGTGCCAGCAGTTTTCAGGACTCTAGCACAGATACGCAGTATTTT. This codes for CASSFQDSSTDTQYF.